Included here is one TCR beta chain sequence, with context. Antigen unknown. The data originate from a study of T-cell reconstitution after alpha-beta-depleted transplantation in children. Findings and limits, study-wide: T-cell counts and diversity at one year post-transplant came mainly from newly produced T cells. Surviving recipient T cells and thymic progenitors accounted for the high day-60 TCRbeta diversity observed in some patients. Several hundred expanded graft clones reportedly were the source of alpha-beta T cells about two months after transplant.

Using unique molecular identifiers, the investigators prepared the TCRbeta library. TCRdb called the PCR reads again in MiXCR, with one record for every CDR3 protein. The sample has around 960,000 distinct CDR3 sequences; under 30% are singletons. Germline CDR1 is SGHTA and CDR2 is FQGNSA. The CDR3 loop spans 16 amino acids. The V end lost 4 bases, the J end lost 0 bases, and 12 bases lay between the germline ends. The TCR originated in a boy less than two years old who had a stem cell transplant for SCID, so the T cells may come from the graft donor. The material sequenced was PBMCs, mostly from graft donor cells, taken 360 days after TCRalphabeta/CD19-depleted stem cell transplant. The rearrangement uses TRBV7-2 and TRBJ2-2, with D perhaps TRBD2 (5 bases). CDR3 nucleotides: TGTGCCAGCAGCTCCACTAGTAGGGCGAACACCGGGGAGCTGTTTTTT. This codes for CASSSTSRANTGELFF.